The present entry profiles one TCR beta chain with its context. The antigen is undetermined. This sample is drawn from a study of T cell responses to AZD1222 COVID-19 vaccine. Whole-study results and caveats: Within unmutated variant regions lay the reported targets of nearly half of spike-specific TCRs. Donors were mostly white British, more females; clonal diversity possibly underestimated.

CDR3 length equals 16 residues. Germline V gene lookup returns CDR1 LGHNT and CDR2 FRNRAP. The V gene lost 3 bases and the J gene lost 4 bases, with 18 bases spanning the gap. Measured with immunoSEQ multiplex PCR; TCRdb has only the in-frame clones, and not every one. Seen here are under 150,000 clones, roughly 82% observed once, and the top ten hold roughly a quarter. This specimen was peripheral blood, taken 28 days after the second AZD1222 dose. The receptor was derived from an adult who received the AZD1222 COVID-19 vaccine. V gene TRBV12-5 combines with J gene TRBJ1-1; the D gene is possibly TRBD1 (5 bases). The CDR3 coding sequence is TGTGCTAGTGGTTTTGCCCCGGGACGTCTGATCACTGAAGCTTTCTTT. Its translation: CASGFAPGRLITEAFF.